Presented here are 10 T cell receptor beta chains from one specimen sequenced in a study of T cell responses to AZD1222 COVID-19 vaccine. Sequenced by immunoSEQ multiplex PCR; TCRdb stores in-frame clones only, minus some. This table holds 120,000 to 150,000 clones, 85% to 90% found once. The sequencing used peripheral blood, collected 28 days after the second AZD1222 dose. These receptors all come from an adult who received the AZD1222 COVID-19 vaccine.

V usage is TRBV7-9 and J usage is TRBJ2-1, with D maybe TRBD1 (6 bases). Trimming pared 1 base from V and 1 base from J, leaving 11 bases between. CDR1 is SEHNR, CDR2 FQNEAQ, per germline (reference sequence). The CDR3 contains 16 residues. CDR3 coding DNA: TGTGCCAGCAGCTTAGTAAGGACAGCTTCCTACAATGAGCAGTTCTTC. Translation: CASSLVRTASYNEQFF.

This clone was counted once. This chain's CDR3 is CASSARWNSNQPQHF. The CDR3 DNA reads as TGTGCCAGCAGTGCCCGGTGGAATAGCAATCAGCCCCAGCATTTT. This sequence joins TRBV27 and TRBJ1-5; D unresolved. Trimming shortened V by 5 bases and J by 0 bases, and 11 bases separated the two germline ends. The CDR3 is made up of 15 amino acids. Germline CDR1 is MNHEY and CDR2 is SMNVEV (reference sequence).

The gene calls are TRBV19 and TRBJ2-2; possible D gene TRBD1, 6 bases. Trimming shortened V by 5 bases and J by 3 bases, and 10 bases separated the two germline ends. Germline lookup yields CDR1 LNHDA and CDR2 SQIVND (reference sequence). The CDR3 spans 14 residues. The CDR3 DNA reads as TGTGCCAGTAGTTCTGGGACACACACCGGGGAGCTGTTTTTT. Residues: CASSSGTHTGELFF.

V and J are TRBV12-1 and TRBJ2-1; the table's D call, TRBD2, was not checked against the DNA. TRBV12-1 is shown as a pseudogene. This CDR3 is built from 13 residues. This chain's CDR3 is CASRMTSGNEQFF. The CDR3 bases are TGTGCCAGCAGGATGACTAGCGGCAATGAGCAGTTCTTC.

The CDR3 here is CASSRSGPRGDTQYF. The CDR3 DNA reads as TGTGCCAGCAGCCGTAGCGGGCCCAGGGGAGATACGCAGTATTTT. The chain is built from TRBV13 and TRBJ2-3; D is possibly TRBD2 (7 bases). CDR1 is PRHDT, CDR2 FYEKMQ, per germline (reference sequence). There are 15 residues in the CDR3. V lost 5 bases and J lost 5, with 17 bases in between. Together with reference TRBV13 and TRBJ2-3, the CDR3 gives the full variable domain: AAGVIQSPRHLIKEKRETATLKCYPIPRHDTVYWYQQGPGQDPQFLISFYEKMQSDKGSIPDRFSAQQFSDYHSELNMSSLELGDSALYFCASSRSGPRGDTQYFGPGTRLTVL.

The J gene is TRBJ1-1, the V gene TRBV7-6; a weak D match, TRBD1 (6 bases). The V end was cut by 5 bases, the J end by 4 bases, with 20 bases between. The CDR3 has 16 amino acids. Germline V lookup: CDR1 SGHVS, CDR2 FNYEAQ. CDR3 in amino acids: CASSLSSQGGSTEAFF. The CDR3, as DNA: TGTGCCAGCAGCCTTAGTTCACAGGGAGGTTCCACTGAAGCTTTCTTT.

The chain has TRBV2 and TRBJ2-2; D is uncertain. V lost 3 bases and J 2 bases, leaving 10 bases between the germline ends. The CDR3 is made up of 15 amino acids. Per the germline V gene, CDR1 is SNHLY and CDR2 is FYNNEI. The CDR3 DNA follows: TGTGCCAGCAGTGAGGGCCTCATAAACACCGGGGAGCTGTTTTTT. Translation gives CASSEGLINTGELFF. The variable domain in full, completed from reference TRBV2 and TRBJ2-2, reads EPEVTQTPSHQVTQMGQEVILRCVPISNHLYFYWYRQILGQKVEFLVSFYNNEISEKSEIFDDQFSVERPDGSNFTLKIRSTKLEDSAMYFCASSEGLINTGELFFGEGSRLTVL.

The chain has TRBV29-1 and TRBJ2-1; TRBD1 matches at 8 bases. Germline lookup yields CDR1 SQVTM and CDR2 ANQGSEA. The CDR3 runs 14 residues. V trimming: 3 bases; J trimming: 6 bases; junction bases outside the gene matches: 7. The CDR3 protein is CSVERQGAFNEQFF. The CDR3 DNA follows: TGCAGCGTTGAGAGGCAGGGGGCGTTCAATGAGCAGTTCTTC.

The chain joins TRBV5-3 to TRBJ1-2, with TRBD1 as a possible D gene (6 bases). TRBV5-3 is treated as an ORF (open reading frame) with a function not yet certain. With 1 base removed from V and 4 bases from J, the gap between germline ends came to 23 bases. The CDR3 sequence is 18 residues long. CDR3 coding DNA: TGTGCCAGAAGCTTGAGGACATCCGGGACATCAAGCGGCTATGGCTACACCTTC. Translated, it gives CARSLRTSGTSSGYGYTF.

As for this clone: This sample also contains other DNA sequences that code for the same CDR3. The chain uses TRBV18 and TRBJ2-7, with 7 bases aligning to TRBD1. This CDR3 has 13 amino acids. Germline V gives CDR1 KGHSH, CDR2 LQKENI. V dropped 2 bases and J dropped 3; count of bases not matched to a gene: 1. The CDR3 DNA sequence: TGTGCCAGCTCACCAAACAGGGGCTACGAGCAGTACTTC. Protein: CASSPNRGYEQYF.